The source of this T cell receptor beta chain is a study of radiotherapy plus CTLA-4 blockade in lung cancer. Study information: Overall, roughly 17% of patients showed an objective response, while roughly 28% attained disease control. Study-level results: Reports identified early blood T cell clone dynamics, with interferon-beta, as the best response predictor. Blood saw expansion of tumor-derived TCR clones after radiotherapy plus ipilimumab.

CTLA-4 blockade using ipilimumab, together with focal radiation, was received by patients with chemo-refractory metastatic non-small-cell lung cancer. Per the germline V gene, CDR1 is SGHAT and CDR2 is FQNNGV. V shed 3 bases and J shed 0 bases, with 5 bases lying between them. The length of the CDR3 is 13 residues. Assay: immunoSEQ multiplex PCR; the TCRdb copy retains only in-frame clones and omits some. The sample includes 80,000 to 100,000 clones, approximately 78% of them seen just once. A remark on this clone: Its antigen is currently unknown.

This clonotype was obtained from a human donor with non-small cell lung cancer who had a partial response to radiotherapy plus ipilimumab. The chain carries TRBV11-2 and TRBJ1-1, with D unresolved. The sequences come from peripheral blood, collected from a patient treated with radiotherapy plus ipilimumab. CDR3: CASSLGVNTEAFF. The DNA of the CDR3 is TGTGCCAGCAGCTTGGGAGTGAACACTGAAGCTTTCTTT.